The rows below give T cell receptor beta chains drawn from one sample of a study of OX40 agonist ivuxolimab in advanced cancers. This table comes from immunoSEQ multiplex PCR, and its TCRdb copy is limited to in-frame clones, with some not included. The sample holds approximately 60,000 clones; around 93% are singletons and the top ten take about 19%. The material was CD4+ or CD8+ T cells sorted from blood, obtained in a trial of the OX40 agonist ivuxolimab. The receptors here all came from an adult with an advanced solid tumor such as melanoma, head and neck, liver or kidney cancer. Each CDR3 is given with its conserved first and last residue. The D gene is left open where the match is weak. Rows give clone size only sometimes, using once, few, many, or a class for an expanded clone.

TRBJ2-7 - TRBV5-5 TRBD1 CASRDREEQYF TGTGCCAGCAGGGACAGGGAAGAGCAGTACTTC
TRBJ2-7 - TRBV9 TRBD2 CASSLTGTSSYEQYF TGTGCCAGCAGCTTGACCGGGACTAGTTCCTACGAGCAGTACTTC
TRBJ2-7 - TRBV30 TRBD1 CAWNPGQYDPRDEQYF TGTGCCTGGAATCCGGGACAGTATGACCCTAGGGACGAGCAGTACTTC
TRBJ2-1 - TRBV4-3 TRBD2 CASSRGTSGSRWRNEQFF TGCGCCAGCAGCCGAGGGACTAGCGGGAGCCGGTGGCGTAATGAGCAGTTCTTC
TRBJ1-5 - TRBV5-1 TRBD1 CASSLTGTAHQPQHF TGCGCCAGCAGCTTAACCGGGACAGCTCATCAGCCCCAGCATTTT
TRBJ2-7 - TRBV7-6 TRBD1 CASSLAGQGYEQYF TGTGCCAGCAGCTTAGCGGGACAGGGCTACGAGCAGTACTTC
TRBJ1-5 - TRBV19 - CASSTSRTAGYGNQPQHF TGTGCCAGTAGTACCTCTAGGACAGCGGGATACGGCAATCAGCCCCAGCATTTT
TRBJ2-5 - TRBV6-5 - CASSWGPGVPETQYF TGTGCCAGCAGTTGGGGACCGGGAGTCCCAGAGACCCAGTACTTC
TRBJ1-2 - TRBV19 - CASSGGEFYGYTF TGTGCCAGTAGTGGGGGGGAATTCTATGGCTACACCTTC
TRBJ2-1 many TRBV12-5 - CASGLRASSYNEQFF TGTGCTAGTGGTTTACGGGCGAGCTCCTACAATGAGCAGTTCTTC
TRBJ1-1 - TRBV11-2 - CASSPIYNTEAFF TGTGCCAGCAGCCCCATTTATAACACTGAAGCTTTCTTT
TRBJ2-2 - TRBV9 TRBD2 CASSVLAGGVTNTGELFF TGTGCCAGCAGCGTGCTAGCGGGAGGGGTAACTAACACCGGGGAGCTGTTTTTT
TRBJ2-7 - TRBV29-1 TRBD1 CSVDGQGAREQYF TGCAGCGTTGACGGACAGGGGGCTCGGGAGCAGTACTTC
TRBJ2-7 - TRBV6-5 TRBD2 CASTYGRAYEQYF TGTGCCAGCACCTACGGGAGGGCCTACGAGCAGTACTTC
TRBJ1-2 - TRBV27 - CASSLAGDGYTF TGTGCCAGCAGTTTAGCGGGGGATGGCTACACCTTC
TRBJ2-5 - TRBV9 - CASSVGGSLETQYF TGTGCCAGCAGCGTAGGTGGGAGCTTAGAGACCCAGTACTTC
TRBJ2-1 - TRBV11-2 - CASSLLRVSYNEQFF TGTGCCAGCAGCCTACTCAGGGTTTCCTACAATGAGCAGTTCTTC
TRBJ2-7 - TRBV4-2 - CASSQGVWGEQYF TGTGCCAGCAGCCAAGGGGTATGGGGAGAGCAGTACTTC
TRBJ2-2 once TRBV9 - CASSPNTPGAGELFF TGTGCCAGCAGCCCCAATACTCCTGGGGCCGGGGAGCTGTTTTTT
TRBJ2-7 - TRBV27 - CASSPQNSYEQYF TGTGCCAGCAGCCCACAGAACTCCTACGAGCAGTACTTC
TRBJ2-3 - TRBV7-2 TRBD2 CASSLGTSGSLSTDTQYF TGTGCCAGCAGCTTGGGGACTAGCGGGAGCCTTAGCACAGATACGCAGTATTTT
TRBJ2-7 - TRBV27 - CASSFGRTYEQYF TGTGCCAGCAGTTTTGGGAGAACCTACGAGCAGTACTTC
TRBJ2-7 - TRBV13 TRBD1 CASSEGQAPLGYEQYF TGTGCCAGCAGCGAGGGACAGGCCCCGTTGGGCTACGAGCAGTACTTC
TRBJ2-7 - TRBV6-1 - CASSEGGAGYEQYF TGTGCCAGCAGTGAAGGAGGTGCCGGCTACGAGCAGTACTTC
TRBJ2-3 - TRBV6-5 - CASSYSVTDTQYF TGTGCCAGCAGTTATTCTGTCACAGATACGCAGTATTTT
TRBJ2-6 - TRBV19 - CASSPPSRGYSGANVLTF TGTGCCAGTAGTCCCCCAAGCAGGGGCTACTCTGGGGCCAACGTCCTGACTTTC
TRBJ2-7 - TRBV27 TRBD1 CASSLGQGVNYEQYF TGTGCCAGCAGTTTAGGACAGGGTGTTAACTACGAGCAGTACTTC
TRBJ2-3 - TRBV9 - CASSILGGAQYF TGTGCCAGCAGCATACTGGGCGGAGCGCAGTATTTT
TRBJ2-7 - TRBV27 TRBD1 CASGTGVTYEQYF TGTGCCTCCGGGACAGGGGTTACCTACGAGCAGTACTTC
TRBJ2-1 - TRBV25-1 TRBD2 CASSEYPGPGGEQFF TGTGCCAGCAGTGAATATCCGGGCCCCGGGGGGGAGCAGTTCTTC
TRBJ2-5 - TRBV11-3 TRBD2 CASSLRTSGEQETQYF TGTGCCAGCAGCTTACGGACTAGCGGGGAACAAGAGACCCAGTACTTC
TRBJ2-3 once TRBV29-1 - CSVVRGDTQYF TGCAGCGTTGTAAGGGGAGATACGCAGTATTTT
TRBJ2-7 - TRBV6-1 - CATGRVDSYEQYF TGTGCCACCGGCCGGGTCGATTCCTACGAGCAGTACTTC
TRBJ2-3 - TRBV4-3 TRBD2 CASSQGSGRASADTQYF TGCGCCAGCAGCCAGGGTAGCGGGAGGGCATCGGCAGATACGCAGTATTTT
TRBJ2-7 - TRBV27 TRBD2 CASSLGTSGTNEQYF TGTGCCAGCAGTTTAGGGACTAGCGGGACGAACGAGCAGTACTTC
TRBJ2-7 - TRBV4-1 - CASSQYKTGRLDGEQYF TGCGCCAGCAGCCAGTATAAAACAGGGCGACTAGACGGCGAGCAGTACTTC
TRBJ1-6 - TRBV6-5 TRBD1 CASSYDRGYSPLHF TGTGCCAGCAGTTATGACAGGGGTTATTCACCCCTCCACTTT
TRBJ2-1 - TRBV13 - CASSRQYNEQFF TGTGCCAGCAGCCGACAGTACAATGAGCAGTTCTTC
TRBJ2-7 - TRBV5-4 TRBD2 CASRLWGGDYEQYF TGTGCCAGCAGGTTATGGGGGGGTGACTACGAGCAGTACTTC